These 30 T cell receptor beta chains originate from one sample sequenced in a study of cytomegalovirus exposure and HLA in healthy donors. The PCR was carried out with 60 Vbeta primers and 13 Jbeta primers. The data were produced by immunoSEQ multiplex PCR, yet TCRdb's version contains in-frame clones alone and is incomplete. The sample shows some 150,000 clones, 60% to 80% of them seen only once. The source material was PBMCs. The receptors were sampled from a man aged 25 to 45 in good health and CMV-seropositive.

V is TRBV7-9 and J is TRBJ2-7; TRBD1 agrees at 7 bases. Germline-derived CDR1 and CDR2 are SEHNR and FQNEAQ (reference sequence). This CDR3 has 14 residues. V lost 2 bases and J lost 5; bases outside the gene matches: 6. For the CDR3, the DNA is TGTGCCAGCAGCTTATCGACAGGGTGGGACGAGCAGTACTTC. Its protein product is CASSLSTGWDEQYF.

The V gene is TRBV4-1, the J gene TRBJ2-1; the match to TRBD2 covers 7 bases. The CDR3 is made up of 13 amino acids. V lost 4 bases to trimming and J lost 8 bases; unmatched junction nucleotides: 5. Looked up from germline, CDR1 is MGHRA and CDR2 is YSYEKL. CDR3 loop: CASSRERGDEQFF. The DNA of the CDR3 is TGCGCCAGCAGCCGTGAGCGGGGTGATGAGCAGTTCTTC.

The CDR3 bases are TGTGCCAGTAGCGCACAGGGGGCGGTAAACACTGAAGCTTTCTTT. Its protein is CASSAQGAVNTEAFF. The chain recombines TRBV19 with TRBJ1-1; TRBD1 matches at 9 bases. The CDR3 loop spans 15 amino acids. V was clipped by 6 bases and J by 2 bases; unmatched bases: 7. Germline CDR1 and CDR2: LNHDA and SQIVND (reference sequence).

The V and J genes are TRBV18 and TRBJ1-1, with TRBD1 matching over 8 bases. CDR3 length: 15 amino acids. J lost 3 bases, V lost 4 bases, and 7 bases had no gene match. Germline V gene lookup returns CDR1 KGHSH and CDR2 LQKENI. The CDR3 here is CASSLQGVSHTEAFF. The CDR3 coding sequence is TGTGCCAGCTCACTACAGGGGGTATCGCACACTGAAGCTTTCTTT.

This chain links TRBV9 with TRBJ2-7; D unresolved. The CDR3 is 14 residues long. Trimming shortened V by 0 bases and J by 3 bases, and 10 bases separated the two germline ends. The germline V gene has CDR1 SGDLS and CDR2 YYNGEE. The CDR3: CASSVGSTSYEQYF. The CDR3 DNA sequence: TGTGCCAGCAGCGTAGGATCCACAAGCTACGAGCAGTACTTC.

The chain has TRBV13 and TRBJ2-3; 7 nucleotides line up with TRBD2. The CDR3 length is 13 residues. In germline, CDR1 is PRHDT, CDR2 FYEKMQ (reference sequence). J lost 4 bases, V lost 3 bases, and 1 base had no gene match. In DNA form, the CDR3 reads TGTGCCAGCAGCTTGGGGGGGGCAGATACGCAGTATTTT. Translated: CASSLGGADTQYF.

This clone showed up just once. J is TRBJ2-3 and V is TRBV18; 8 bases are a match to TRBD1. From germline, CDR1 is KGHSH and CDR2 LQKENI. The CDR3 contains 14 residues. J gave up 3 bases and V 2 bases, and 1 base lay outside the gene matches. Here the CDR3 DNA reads TGTGCCAGCTCACCAACAGGGGGGACAGATACGCAGTATTTT. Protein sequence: CASSPTGGTDTQYF.

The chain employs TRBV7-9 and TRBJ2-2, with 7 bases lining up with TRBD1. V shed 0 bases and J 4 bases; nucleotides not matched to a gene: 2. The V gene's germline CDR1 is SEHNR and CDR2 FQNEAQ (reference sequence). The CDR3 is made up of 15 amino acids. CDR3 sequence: CASSLATGPTGELFF. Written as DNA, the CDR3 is TGTGCCAGCAGCTTAGCGACAGGGCCCACCGGGGAGCTGTTTTTT.

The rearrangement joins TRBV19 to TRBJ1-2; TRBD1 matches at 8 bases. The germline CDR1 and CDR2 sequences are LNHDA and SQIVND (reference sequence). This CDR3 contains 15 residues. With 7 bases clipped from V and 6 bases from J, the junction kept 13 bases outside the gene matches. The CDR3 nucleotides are TGTGCCAGTATCCGACCCGGCCAGGGGGCAAATGGCTACACCTTC. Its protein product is CASIRPGQGANGYTF. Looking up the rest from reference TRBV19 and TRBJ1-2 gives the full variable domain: DGGITQSPKYLFRKEGQNVTLSCEQNLNHDAMYWYRQDPGQGLRLIYYSQIVNDFQKGDIAEGYSVSREKKESFPLTVTSAQKNPTAFYLCASIRPGQGANGYTFGSGTRLTVV.

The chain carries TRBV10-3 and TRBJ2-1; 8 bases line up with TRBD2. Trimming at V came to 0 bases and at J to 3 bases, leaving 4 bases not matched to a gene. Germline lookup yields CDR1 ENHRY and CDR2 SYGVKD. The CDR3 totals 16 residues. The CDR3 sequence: CAISESPGGGYNEQFF. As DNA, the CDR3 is TGTGCCATCAGTGAGTCCCCCGGGGGGGGCTACAATGAGCAGTTCTTC.

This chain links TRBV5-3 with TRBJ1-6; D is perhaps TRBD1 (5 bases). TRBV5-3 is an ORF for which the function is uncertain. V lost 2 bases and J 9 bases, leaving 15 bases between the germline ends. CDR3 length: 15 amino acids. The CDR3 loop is CARSFLGGRGSPLHF. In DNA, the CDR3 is TGTGCCAGAAGCTTCTTAGGAGGGAGGGGTTCACCCCTCCACTTT.

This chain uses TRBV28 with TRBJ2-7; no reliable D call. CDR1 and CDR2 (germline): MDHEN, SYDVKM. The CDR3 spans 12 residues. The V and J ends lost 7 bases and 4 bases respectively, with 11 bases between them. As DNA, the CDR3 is TGTGCCAGCAATTTCCGGGTATACGAGCAGTACTTC. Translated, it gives CASNFRVYEQYF.

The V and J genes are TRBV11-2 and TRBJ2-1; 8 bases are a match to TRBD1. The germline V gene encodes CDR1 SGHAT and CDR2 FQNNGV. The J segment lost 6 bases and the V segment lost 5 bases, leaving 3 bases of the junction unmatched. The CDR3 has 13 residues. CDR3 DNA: TGTGCCAGCAGCCTAACAGGGGGCAATGAGCAGTTCTTC. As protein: CASSLTGGNEQFF.

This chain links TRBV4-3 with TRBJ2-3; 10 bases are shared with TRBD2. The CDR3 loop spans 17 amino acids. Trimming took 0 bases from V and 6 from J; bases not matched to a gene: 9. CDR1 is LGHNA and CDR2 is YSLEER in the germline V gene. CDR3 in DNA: TGCGCCAGCAGCCAAGATCCCCAGCGGGGGGGCGCTGATACGCAGTATTTT. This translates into CASSQDPQRGGADTQYF.

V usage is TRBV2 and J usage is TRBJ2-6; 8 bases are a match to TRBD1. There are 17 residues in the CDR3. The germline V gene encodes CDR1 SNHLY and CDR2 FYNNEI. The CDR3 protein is CATSKDRVSSGANVLTF. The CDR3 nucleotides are TGTGCAACCAGCAAGGACAGGGTCTCCTCTGGGGCCAACGTCCTGACTTTC.

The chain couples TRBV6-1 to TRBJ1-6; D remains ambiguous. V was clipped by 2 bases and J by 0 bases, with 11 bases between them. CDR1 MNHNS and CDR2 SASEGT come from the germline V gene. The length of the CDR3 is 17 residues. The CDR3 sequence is CASSEFTLSSYNSPLHF. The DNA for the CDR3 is TGTGCCAGCAGTGAATTCACTCTAAGCTCCTATAATTCACCCCTCCACTTT.

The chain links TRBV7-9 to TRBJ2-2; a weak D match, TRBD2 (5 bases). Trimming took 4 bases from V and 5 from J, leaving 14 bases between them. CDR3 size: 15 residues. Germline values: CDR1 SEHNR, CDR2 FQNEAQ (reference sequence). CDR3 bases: TGTGCCAGCAGCTCACCGCGGGTAGGAACCGGGGAGCTGTTTTTT. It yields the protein CASSSPRVGTGELFF.

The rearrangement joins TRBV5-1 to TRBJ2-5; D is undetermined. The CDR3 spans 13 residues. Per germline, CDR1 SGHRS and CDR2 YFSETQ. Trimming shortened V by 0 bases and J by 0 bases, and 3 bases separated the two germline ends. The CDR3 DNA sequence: TGCGCCAGCAGCTTGGGTAACCAAGAGACCCAGTACTTC. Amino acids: CASSLGNQETQYF.

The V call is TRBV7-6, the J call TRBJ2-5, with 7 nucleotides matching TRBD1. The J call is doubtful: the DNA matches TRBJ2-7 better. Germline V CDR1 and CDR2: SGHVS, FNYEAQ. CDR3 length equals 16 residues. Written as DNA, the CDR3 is TGTGCCAGCAGCGCGAACAGGGGAGTAGGCTCCTACGAGCAGTACTTC. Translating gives CASSANRGVGSYEQYF.

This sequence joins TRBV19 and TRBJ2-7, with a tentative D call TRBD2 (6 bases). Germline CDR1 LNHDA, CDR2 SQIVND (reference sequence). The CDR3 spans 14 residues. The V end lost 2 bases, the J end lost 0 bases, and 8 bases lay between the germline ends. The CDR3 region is CASSIPGSSYEQYF. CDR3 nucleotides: TGTGCCAGTAGTATACCCGGGAGCTCCTACGAGCAGTACTTC.

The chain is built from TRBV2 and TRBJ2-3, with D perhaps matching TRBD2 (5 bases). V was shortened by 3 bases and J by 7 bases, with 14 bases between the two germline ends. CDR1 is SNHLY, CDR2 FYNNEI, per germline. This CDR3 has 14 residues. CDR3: CASSDGGGPNTQYF. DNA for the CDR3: TGTGCCAGCAGTGACGGAGGCGGACCAAATACGCAGTATTTT.

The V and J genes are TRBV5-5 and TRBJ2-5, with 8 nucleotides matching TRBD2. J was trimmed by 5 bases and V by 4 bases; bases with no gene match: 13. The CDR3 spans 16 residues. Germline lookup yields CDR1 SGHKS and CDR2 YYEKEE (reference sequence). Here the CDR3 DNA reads TGTGCCAGCAGCCCAACTCCGGGACTAGGGGGGGAGACCCAGTACTTC. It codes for CASSPTPGLGGETQYF.

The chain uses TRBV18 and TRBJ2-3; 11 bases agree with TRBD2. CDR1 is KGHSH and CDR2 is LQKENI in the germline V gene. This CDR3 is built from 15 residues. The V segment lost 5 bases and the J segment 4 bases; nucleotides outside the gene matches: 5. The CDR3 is CASSIAGGLADTQYF. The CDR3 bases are TGTGCCAGCTCAATAGCGGGGGGGCTCGCAGATACGCAGTATTTT.

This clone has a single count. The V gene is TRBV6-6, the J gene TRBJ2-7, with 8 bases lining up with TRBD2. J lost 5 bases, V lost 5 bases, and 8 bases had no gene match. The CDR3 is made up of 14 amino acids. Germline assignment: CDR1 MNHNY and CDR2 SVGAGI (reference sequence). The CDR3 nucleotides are TGTGCCAGCAGTACCGATGCGGGGGGCGACGAGCAGTACTTC. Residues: CASSTDAGGDEQYF.

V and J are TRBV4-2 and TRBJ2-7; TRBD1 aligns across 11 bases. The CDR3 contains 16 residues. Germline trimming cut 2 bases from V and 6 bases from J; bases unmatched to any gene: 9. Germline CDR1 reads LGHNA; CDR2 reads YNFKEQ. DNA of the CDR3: TGTGCCAGCAGCCAACCTATGCAGGGACAGGGGGGCGAGCAGTACTTC. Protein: CASSQPMQGQGGEQYF.

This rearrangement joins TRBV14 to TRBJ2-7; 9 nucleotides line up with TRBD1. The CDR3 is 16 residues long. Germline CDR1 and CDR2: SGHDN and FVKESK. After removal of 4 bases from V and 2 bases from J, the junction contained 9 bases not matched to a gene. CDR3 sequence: CASSPLFGTGTYEQYF. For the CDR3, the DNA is TGTGCCAGCAGCCCTTTGTTCGGGACAGGGACCTACGAGCAGTACTTC.

In DNA, the CDR3 is TGTGCCAGCAGTTCCCCGGTTGACTATGGCTACACCTTC. This translates into CASSSPVDYGYTF. The chain recombines TRBV6-5 with TRBJ1-2; D not resolved. Trimming left V 4 bases short and J 3 bases short, with 9 bases between. This CDR3 contains 13 residues. The germline V gene encodes CDR1 MNHEY and CDR2 SVGAGI.

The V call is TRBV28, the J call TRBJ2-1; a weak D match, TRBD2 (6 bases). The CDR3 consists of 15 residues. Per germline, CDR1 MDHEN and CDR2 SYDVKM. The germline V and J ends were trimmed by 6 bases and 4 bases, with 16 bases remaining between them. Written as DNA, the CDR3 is TGTGCCAGCAGACCAGCCGGGAGCCTATACAATGAGCAGTTCTTC. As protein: CASRPAGSLYNEQFF. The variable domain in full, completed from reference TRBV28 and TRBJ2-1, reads DVKVTQSSRYLVKRTGEKVFLECVQDMDHENMFWYRQDPGLGLRLIYFSYDVKMKEKGDIPEGYSVSREKKERFSLILESASTNQTSMYLCASRPAGSLYNEQFFGPGTRLTVL.

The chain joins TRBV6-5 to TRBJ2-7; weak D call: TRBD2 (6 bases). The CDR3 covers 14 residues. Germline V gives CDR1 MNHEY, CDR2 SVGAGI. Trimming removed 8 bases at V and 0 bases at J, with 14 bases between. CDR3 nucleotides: TGTGCCAGCGCTAGCGTCCCGAGCTCCTACGAGCAGTACTTC. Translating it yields CASASVPSSYEQYF.

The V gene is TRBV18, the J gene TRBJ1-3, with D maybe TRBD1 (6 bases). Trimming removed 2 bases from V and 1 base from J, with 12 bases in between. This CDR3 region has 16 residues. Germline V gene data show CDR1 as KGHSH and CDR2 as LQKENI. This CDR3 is CASSPSGANSGNTIYF. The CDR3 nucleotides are TGTGCCAGCTCACCATCAGGGGCAAATTCTGGAAACACCATATATTTT.